This paragraph covers one T cell receptor beta chain sequence. The protocol was immunoSEQ multiplex PCR, while the TCRdb copy is restricted to in-frame clones and leaves out a portion. The data show around 150,000 clones, 75% to 85% seen once. Germline values: CDR1 MNHEY, CDR2 SVGAGI. This CDR3 contains 15 residues. Trimming left V 5 bases short and J 6 bases short, with 17 bases between. This entry is derived from a study of blood T cell repertoires in COVID-19. The wider study: Samples representing acute and convalescent COVID-19 were sourced from the United States, Italy and Spain. From T cells, B-cell-depleted T cells, or PBMCs came the material, which was cDNA or gDNA.

Everyone who took part was roughly 18 to 89 years old, and they came from fewer than 25 US areas. The sequenced material came from PBMCs or T cells enriched from blood (not recorded which). The chain recombines TRBV6-5 with TRBJ1-5; D might be TRBD1 (6 bases). The sequence came from a woman aged 60-70 years who had recovered from COVID-19. CDR3 in DNA: TGTGCCAGCAGTCAAACACAGGGTAATAGTCAGCCCCAGCATTTT. This sequence encodes CASSQTQGNSQPQHF.